The TCR beta chain under discussion was sequenced for a study of T cells in Graves' hyperthyroidism and ophthalmopathy. As for the study in general: Blood was drawn when the patient was first diagnosed and still untreated. Study-wide findings and caveats: Most thyroid clonotypes with frequency above 0.001 were detected in blood. Progression to ophthalmopathy was predicted a median of roughly seven months early.

Of note for this clonotype: Its target is not known.

What was amplified from RNA transcripts were TCR beta CDR3 regions. Initially, a first-round RT-PCR of the TCR CDR3 employed the HTBI primer set. MiXCR, applied by TCRdb to the multiplex PCR reads, yields one record per CDR3 protein. This table has about 270,000 distinct CDR3 sequences, over 20% appearing once. This CDR3 comprises 11 residues. CDR1 is LNHDA and CDR2 is SQIVND in the germline V gene (reference sequence). Trimming took 3 bases from V and 7 from J, leaving 4 bases between them. Subjects with ophthalmopathy showed a Clinical Activity Score no lower than 3, a NOSPECS grade no lower than 4, and a duration shorter than 3 months.

The sequenced sample was blood. The V and J genes are TRBV19 and TRBJ2-1, with unresolved D. The clonotype originates from a man aged 30 to 45 with Graves' ophthalmopathy. The CDR3 bases are TGTGCCAGTAGTATTCTAAATGAGCAGTTCTTC. It codes for CASSILNEQFF.